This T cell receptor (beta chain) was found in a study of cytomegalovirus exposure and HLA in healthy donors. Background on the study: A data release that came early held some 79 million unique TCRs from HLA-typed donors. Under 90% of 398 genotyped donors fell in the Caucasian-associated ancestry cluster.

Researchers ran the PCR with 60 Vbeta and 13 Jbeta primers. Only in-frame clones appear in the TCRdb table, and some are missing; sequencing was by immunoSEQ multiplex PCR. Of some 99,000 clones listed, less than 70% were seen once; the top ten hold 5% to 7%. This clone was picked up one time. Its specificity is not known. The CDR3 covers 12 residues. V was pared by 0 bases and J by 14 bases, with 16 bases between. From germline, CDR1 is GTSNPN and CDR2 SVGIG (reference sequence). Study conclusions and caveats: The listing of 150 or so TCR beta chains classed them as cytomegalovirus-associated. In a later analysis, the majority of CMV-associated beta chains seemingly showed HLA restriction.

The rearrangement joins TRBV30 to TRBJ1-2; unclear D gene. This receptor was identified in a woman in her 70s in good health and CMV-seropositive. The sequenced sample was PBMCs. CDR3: CAWSVNGLPLTF. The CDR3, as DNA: TGTGCCTGGAGTGTAAACGGACTCCCCTTAACCTTC.